This paragraph reports one TCR beta chain. These data originate in a study of T cell changes during pregnancy in multiple sclerosis. Sequencing was performed with immunoSEQ multiplex PCR; in TCRdb, only in-frame clones are kept and a portion is missing. The sample holds tens of thousands of clones, 90% to 95% seen once. This sequence was found in a female donor with multiple sclerosis, enrolled in a pregnancy study. The sample here was peripheral blood, taken before pregnancy.

The CDR3 spells CASTKGQGFTDTQYF. In DNA form, the CDR3 reads TGTGCCAGCACCAAAGGACAGGGGTTCACAGATACGCAGTATTTT. The chain carries TRBV9 and TRBJ2-3, with TRBD1 matching 9 bases. Germline V gene sequence: CDR1 SGDLS, CDR2 YYNGEE. The trim removed 6 bases at V and 2 bases at J, leaving 7 bases unmatched. There are 15 residues in the CDR3.